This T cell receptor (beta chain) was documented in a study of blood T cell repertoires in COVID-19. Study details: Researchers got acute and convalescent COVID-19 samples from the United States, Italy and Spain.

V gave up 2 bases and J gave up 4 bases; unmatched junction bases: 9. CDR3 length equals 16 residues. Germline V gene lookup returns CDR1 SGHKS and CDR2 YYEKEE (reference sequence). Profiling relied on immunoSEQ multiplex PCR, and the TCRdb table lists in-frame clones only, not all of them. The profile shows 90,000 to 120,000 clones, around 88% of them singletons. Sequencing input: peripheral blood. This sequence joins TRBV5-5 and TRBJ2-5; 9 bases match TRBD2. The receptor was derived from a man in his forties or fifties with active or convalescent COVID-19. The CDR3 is CASSFGVSGSGETQYF. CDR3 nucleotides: TGTGCCAGCAGCTTTGGCGTTAGCGGGAGTGGAGAGACCCAGTACTTC.